The sample holds a few counts of the clone carrying this T cell receptor (beta chain). What it binds is not known. The entry originates in a study of response to subunit inactivated influenza vaccine. Study-wide points: New T cells are recruited in small numbers by each seasonal influenza vaccination, according to the authors' suggestion.

Germline CDR1 LGHNA, CDR2 YSLEER. The CDR3 loop spans 15 amino acids. The germline V and J ends were trimmed by 3 bases and 3 bases, with 15 bases remaining between them. TCRdb called the RT-PCR reads again in MiXCR, with one record for every CDR3 protein. The sample holds about 240,000 distinct CDR3 sequences, 12% seen once. This chain uses TRBV4-3 with TRBJ2-7, with D possibly called TRBD1 or TRBD2 (5 bases each). This sequence was found in a man in his forties or fifties who received an inactivated influenza vaccine. The sample consisted of non-naive T cells sorted from PBMCs, taken 14 days before vaccination. CDR3 sequence reads: CASSQAGTGSYEQYF. CDR3 coding DNA: TGCGCCAGCAGCCAGGCCGGGACGGGAAGCTACGAGCAGTACTTC.